These 3 T cell receptor beta chains share one sample of origin, sequenced in a study of CD8+CD57+ T cells in acquired aplastic anemia. Genomic DNA was employed as the template in profiling TCR beta VDJ and CDR3. TCRdb redid the calling of the reads with MiXCR, one entry per CDR3 protein. The sample consists of 200,000 to 300,000 distinct CDR3 sequences, roughly 80% of them appearing once. All patients picked for sequencing had shown, by flow cytometry, an expansion of CD8+CD57+ cells. Sequencing input: sorted CD4+, CD8+, or CD8+CD57+ T cells (not recorded which) from PBMCs. The origin of the receptors is a human donor with aplastic anemia.

The gene calls are TRBV9 and TRBJ2-6, with no clear D. CDR1 and CDR2 from the germline V gene are SGDLS and YYNGEE. The length of the CDR3 is 16 residues. V lost 0 bases, J lost 4 bases, and 11 bases lay in between. The CDR3, as DNA: TGTGCCAGCAGCGTAGCGGGTAGTTCCGGGGCCAACGTCCTGACTTTC. Translated, it gives CASSVAGSSGANVLTF.

The chain links TRBV15 to TRBJ2-1; TRBD2 is a possible D gene (5 bases). Trimming pared 0 bases from V and 9 bases from J, leaving 15 bases between. CDR1 is LNHNV and CDR2 is YYDKDF in the germline V gene (reference sequence). The CDR3 is 15 amino acids. The CDR3 sequence: CATSRDGLESGEQFF. Here the CDR3 DNA reads TGTGCCACCAGCAGAGATGGACTGGAAAGCGGTGAGCAGTTCTTC.

The CDR3 here is CASSPRTGSTYGYTF. The CDR3 coding sequence is TGTGCCAGCAGCCCGCGGACAGGTTCTACCTATGGCTACACCTTC. The chain is built from TRBV9 and TRBJ1-2; 7 nucleotides agree with TRBD1. After removal of 4 bases from V and 4 bases from J, the junction contained 10 bases not matched to a gene. Germline V lookup: CDR1 SGDLS, CDR2 YYNGEE. The CDR3 is 15 residues long.